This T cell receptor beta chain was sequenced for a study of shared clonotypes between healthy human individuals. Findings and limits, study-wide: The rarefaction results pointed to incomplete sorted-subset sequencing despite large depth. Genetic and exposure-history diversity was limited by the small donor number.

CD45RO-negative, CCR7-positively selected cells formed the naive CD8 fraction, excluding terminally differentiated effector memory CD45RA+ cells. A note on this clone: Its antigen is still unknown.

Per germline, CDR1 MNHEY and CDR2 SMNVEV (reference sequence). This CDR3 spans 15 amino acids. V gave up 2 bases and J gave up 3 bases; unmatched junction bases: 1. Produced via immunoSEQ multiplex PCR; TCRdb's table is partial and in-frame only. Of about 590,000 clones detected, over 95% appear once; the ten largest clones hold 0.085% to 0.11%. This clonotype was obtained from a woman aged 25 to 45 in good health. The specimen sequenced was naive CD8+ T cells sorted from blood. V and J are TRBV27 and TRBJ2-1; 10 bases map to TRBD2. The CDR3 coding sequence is TGTGCCAGCAGTTTAAAGCGGGAGGGCTACAATGAGCAGTTCTTC. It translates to CASSLKREGYNEQFF.